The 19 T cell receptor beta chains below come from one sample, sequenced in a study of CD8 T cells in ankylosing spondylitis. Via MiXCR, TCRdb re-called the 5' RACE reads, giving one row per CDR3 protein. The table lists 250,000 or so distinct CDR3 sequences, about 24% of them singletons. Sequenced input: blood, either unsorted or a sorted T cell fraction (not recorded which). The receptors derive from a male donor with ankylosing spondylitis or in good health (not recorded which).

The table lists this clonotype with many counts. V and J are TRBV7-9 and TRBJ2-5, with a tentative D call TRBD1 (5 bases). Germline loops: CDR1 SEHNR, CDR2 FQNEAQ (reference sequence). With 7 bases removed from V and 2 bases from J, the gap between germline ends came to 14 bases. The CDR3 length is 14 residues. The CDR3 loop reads CASTPRGTQETQYF. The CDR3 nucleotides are TGTGCCAGCACCCCTAGGGGCACGCAAGAGACCCAGTACTTC.

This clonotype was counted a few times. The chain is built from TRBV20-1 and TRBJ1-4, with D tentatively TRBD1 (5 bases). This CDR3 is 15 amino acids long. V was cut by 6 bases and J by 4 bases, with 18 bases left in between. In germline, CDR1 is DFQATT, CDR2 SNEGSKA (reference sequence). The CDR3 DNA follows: TGCAGTGCCCCAGAGGGGCAGACACTTAATGAAAAACTGTTTTTT. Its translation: CSAPEGQTLNEKLFF.

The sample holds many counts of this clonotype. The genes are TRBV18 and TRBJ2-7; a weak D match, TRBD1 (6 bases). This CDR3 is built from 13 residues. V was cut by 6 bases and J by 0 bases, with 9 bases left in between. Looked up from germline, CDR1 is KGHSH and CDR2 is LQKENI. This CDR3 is CASSPGVSYEQYF. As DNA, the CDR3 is TGTGCCAGCTCGCCAGGGGTCTCCTACGAGCAGTACTTC.

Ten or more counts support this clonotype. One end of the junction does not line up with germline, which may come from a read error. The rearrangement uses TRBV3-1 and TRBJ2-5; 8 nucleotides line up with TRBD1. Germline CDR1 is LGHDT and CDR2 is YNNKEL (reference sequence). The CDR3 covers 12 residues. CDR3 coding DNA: TGTGCCAGCAGCCTGGGGGCCGGACAGGGCATCTTC. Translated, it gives CASSLGAGQGIF.

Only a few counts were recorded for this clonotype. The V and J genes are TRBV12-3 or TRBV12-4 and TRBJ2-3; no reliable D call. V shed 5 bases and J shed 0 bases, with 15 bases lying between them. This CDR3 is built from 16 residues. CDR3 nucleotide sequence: TGTGCCAGCAGTCGGACCCCCTTGGGGAGCACAGATACGCAGTATTTT. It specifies CASSRTPLGSTDTQYF.

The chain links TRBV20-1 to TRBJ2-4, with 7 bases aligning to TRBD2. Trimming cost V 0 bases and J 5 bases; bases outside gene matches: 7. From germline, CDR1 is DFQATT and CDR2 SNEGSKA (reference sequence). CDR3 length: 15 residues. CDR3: CSARDPGGVENIQYF. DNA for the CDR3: TGCAGTGCTAGAGATCCGGGGGGAGTGGAAAACATTCAGTACTTC.

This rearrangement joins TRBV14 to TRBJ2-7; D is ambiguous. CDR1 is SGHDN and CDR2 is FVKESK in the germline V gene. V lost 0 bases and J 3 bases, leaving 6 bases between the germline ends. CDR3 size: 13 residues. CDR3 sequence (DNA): TGTGCCAGCAGCCAAGACCAAGACTACGAGCAGTACTTC. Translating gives CASSQDQDYEQYF.

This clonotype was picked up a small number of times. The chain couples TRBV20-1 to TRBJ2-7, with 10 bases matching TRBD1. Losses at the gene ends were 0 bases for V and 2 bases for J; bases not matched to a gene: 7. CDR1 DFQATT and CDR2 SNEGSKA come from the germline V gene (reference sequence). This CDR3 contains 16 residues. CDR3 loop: CSARESPGTGAYEQYF. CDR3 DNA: TGCAGTGCTAGAGAATCCCCCGGGACAGGGGCCTACGAGCAGTACTTC.

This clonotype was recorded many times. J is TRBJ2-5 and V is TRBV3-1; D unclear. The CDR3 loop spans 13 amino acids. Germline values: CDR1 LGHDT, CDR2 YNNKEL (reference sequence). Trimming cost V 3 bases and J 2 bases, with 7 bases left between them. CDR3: CASSHRSQETQYF. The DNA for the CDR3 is TGTGCCAGCAGCCATCGGAGTCAAGAGACCCAGTACTTC.

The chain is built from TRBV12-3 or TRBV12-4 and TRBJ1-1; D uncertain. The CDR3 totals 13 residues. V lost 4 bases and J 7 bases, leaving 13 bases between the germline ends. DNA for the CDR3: TGTGCCAGCAGTTCACTACAACGGGGTGAAGCTTTCTTT. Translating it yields CASSSLQRGEAFF.

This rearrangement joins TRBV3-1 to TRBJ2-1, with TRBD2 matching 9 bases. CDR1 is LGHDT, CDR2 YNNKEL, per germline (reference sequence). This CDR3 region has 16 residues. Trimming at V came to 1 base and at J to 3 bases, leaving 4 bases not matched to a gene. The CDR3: CASSQGEAGGYNEQFF. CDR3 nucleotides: TGTGCCAGCAGCCAAGGGGAAGCGGGGGGCTACAATGAGCAGTTCTTC.

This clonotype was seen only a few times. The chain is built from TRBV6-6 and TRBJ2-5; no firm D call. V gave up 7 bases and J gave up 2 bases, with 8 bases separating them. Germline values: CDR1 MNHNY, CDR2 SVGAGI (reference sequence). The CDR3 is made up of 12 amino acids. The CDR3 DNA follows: TGTGCCAGCACCTGGCGGCAAGAGACCCAGTACTTC. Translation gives CASTWRQETQYF.

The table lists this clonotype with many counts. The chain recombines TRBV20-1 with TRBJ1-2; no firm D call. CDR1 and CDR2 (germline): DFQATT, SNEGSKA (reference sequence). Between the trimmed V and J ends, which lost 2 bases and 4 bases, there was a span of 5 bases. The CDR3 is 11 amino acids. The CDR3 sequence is CSARQSYGYTF. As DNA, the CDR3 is TGCAGTGCTAGACAGAGCTATGGCTACACCTTC.

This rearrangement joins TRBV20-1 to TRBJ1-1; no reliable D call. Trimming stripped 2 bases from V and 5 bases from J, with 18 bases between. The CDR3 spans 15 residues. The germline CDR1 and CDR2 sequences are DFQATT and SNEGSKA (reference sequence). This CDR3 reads CSARLLVGKKTEAFF. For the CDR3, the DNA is TGCAGTGCTAGATTATTGGTCGGAAAGAAGACTGAAGCTTTCTTT.

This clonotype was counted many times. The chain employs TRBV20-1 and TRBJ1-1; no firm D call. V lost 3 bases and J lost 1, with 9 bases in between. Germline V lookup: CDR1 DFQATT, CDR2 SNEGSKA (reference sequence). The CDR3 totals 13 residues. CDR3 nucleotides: TGCAGTGCTAGGAGCTTACAGAACACTGAAGCTTTCTTT. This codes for CSARSLQNTEAFF.

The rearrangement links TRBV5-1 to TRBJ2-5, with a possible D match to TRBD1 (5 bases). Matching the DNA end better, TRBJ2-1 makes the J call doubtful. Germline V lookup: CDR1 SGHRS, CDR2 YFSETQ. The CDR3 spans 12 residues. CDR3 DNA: TGCGCCAGCAGCCAGACAGAAGAGACCCAGTTCTTC. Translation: CASSQTEETQFF.

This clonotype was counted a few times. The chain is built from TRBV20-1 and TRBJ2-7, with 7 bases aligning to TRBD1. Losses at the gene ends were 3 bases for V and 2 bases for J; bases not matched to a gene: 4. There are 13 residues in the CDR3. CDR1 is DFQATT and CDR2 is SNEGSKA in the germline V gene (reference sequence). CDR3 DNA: TGCAGTGCTAGGATGACAGGGACCTACGAGCAGTACTTC. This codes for CSARMTGTYEQYF.

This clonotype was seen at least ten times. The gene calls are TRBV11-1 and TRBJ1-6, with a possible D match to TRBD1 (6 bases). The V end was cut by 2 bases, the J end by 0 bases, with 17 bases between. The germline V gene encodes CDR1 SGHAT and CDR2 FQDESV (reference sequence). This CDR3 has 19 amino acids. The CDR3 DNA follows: TGTGCCAGCAGCTTAAATACGGCCACAGGGCGCTCCTATAATTCACCCCTCCACTTT. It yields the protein CASSLNTATGRSYNSPLHF.

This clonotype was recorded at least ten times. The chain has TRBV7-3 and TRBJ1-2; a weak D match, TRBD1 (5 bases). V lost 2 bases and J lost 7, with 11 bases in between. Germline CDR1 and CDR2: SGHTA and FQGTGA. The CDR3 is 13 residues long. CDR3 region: CASSLQGEGGYTF. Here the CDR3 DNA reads TGTGCCAGCAGCTTACAAGGGGAGGGTGGCTACACCTTC.